The 26 T cell receptor beta chains reported below all come from one sample, sequenced in a study of T cell changes during pregnancy in multiple sclerosis. Profiling relied on immunoSEQ multiplex PCR, and the TCRdb table lists in-frame clones only, not all of them. The sample yields tens of thousands of clones, 93% seen once. Sequences were derived from CD8+ T cells from peripheral blood mononuclear cells, sampled after pregnancy. Source of these receptors: a female donor with multiple sclerosis, enrolled in a pregnancy study.

The genes are TRBV29-1 and TRBJ2-7, with 9 positions matching TRBD2. The junction had 5 bases not matched to a gene; V was cut back by 0 bases and J by 2 bases. This CDR3 has 15 amino acids. Germline V gene data show CDR1 as SQVTM and CDR2 as ANQGSEA. The CDR3 is CSVEDRLAGPYEQYF. The CDR3 DNA is TGCAGCGTTGAAGATCGGCTAGCGGGGCCCTACGAGCAGTACTTC.

The genes are TRBV19 and TRBJ2-2; TRBD2 aligns across 10 bases. V was pared by 2 bases and J by 6 bases, with 3 bases of the junction left unmatched. The CDR3 runs 15 residues. Per germline, CDR1 LNHDA and CDR2 SQIVND (reference sequence). The CDR3 sequence is CASSILAGVPGELFF. CDR3 bases: TGTGCCAGTAGTATACTAGCGGGAGTCCCCGGGGAGCTGTTTTTT.

This clone was counted a few times. This rearrangement joins TRBV1 to TRBJ1-2; the listed D gene, TRBD1, was not tested against the DNA. TRBV1 is flagged as a pseudogene. The CDR3 totals 16 residues. CDR3 bases: TGCACCAGCAGCACCACGGGACAGGGGGCACCCTATGGCTACACCTTC. It is translated as CTSSTTGQGAPYGYTF.

The chain has TRBV27 and TRBJ1-1, with D possibly TRBD1 on 5 matching bases. Germline V lookup: CDR1 MNHEY, CDR2 SMNVEV (reference sequence). Trimming pared 8 bases from V and 4 bases from J, leaving 14 bases between. CDR3 length equals 13 residues. CDR3 residues: CASGQGGATEAFF. CDR3 sequence (DNA): TGTGCCAGCGGGCAGGGAGGGGCCACTGAAGCTTTCTTT.

The rearrangement joins TRBV27 to TRBJ2-7, with D possibly TRBD2 on 7 matching bases. Germline V gene data show CDR1 as MNHEY and CDR2 as SMNVEV (reference sequence). This CDR3 spans 14 amino acids. V was clipped by 8 bases and J by 3 bases, with 17 bases between them. The DNA for the CDR3 is TGTGCCAGCGGGCGCGGGGGCGGGCTCTACGAGCAGTACTTC. Amino acid sequence: CASGRGGGLYEQYF.

V usage is TRBV5-1 and J usage is TRBJ2-7, with a weak D call TRBD1 (5 bases). Germline values: CDR1 SGHRS, CDR2 YFSETQ. V lost 3 bases and J lost 2, with 15 bases in between. This CDR3 spans 15 amino acids. The CDR3 sequence: CASSSPAGYTYEQYF. The CDR3 coding sequence is TGCGCCAGCAGCTCCCCGGCAGGGTATACCTACGAGCAGTACTTC.

This chain connects TRBV10-3 to TRBJ2-1; 12 nucleotides agree with TRBD2. Germline lookup yields CDR1 ENHRY and CDR2 SYGVKD. Trimming removed 3 bases from V and 6 bases from J; junction bases left unmatched: 0. This CDR3 region has 14 residues. Here the CDR3 reads CAISELAGGNEQFF. CDR3 DNA sequence: TGTGCCATCAGTGAACTAGCGGGGGGCAATGAGCAGTTCTTC.

The chain employs TRBV29-1 and TRBJ2-7; TRBD1 agrees at 11 bases. CDR3 length: 17 residues. Germline CDR1 is SQVTM and CDR2 is ANQGSEA. With 0 bases clipped from V and 1 base from J, the junction kept 8 bases outside the gene matches. DNA of the CDR3: TGCAGCGTTGAAGAAGGAGTCGGGACAGGGGGTTCCTACGAGCAGTACTTC. Translating gives CSVEEGVGTGGSYEQYF.

The chain joins TRBV6-1 to TRBJ1-5, with 9 nucleotides matching TRBD1. Losses at the gene ends were 6 bases for V and 7 bases for J; bases not matched to a gene: 7. The CDR3 is 14 residues long. From germline, CDR1 is MNHNS and CDR2 SASEGT. In DNA form, the CDR3 reads TGTGCCAGCAGCGTCGGGACAGGGAAACAGCCCCAGCATTTT. This sequence encodes CASSVGTGKQPQHF.

V is TRBV5-1 and J is TRBJ2-7; maybe TRBD2 (7 bases). Germline values: CDR1 SGHRS, CDR2 YFSETQ. Trimming shortened V by 0 bases and J by 0 bases, and 13 bases separated the two germline ends. The CDR3 length is 16 residues. The CDR3 spells CASSLEGGLVSYEQYF. In DNA, the CDR3 is TGCGCCAGCAGCTTGGAGGGGGGGCTCGTCTCCTACGAGCAGTACTTC.

V is TRBV6-5 and J is TRBJ1-6; D not resolved. The CDR3 runs 14 residues. Germline V CDR1 and CDR2: MNHEY, SVGAGI. The germline V and J ends were trimmed by 4 bases and 8 bases, with 12 bases remaining between them. CDR3 region: CASSLAVADSPLHF. CDR3 bases: TGTGCCAGCAGTTTAGCTGTTGCGGATTCACCCCTCCACTTT.

The chain employs TRBV28 and TRBJ1-4, with 7 nucleotides matching TRBD1. J was trimmed by 7 bases and V by 4 bases; bases with no gene match: 6. The CDR3 contains 14 residues. Germline CDR1 MDHEN, CDR2 SYDVKM. DNA of the CDR3: TGTGCCAGCAGTTCCATCCCAGGGGGTGAAAAACTGTTTTTT. This translates into CASSSIPGGEKLFF. The full variable domain, in which reference TRBV28 and TRBJ1-4 provide the parts outside the CDR3, is DVKVTQSSRYLVKRTGEKVFLECVQDMDHENMFWYRQDPGLGLRLIYFSYDVKMKEKGDIPEGYSVSREKKERFSLILESASTNQTSMYLCASSSIPGGEKLFFGSGTQLSVL.

The CDR3 nucleotides read TGTGCCAGCAGTTTGGGGTGGGAGGATCAGCCCCAGCATTTT. Translation gives CASSLGWEDQPQHF. This rearrangement joins TRBV28 to TRBJ1-5; D unclear. V was pared by 3 bases and J by 5 bases, with 11 bases between. The CDR3 has 14 amino acids. Per the germline V gene, CDR1 is MDHEN and CDR2 is SYDVKM.

The rearrangement uses TRBV5-1 and TRBJ2-3; no reliable D call. The CDR3 length is 13 residues. Trimming shortened V by 4 bases and J by 6 bases, and 12 bases separated the two germline ends. Per the germline V gene, CDR1 is SGHRS and CDR2 is YFSETQ. In nucleotides, the CDR3 is TGCGCCAGCAGCCTTCTCTTTGTGGATACGCAGTATTTT. This sequence encodes CASSLLFVDTQYF.

V is TRBV19 and J is TRBJ2-7; tentatively, D is TRBD2 (6 bases). CDR1 LNHDA and CDR2 SQIVND come from the germline V gene (reference sequence). CDR3 length equals 15 residues. The V and J ends lost 2 bases and 4 bases respectively, with 15 bases between them. The CDR3 spells CASSIYGGALYEQYF. The CDR3 nucleotides are TGTGCCAGTAGTATATATGGCGGGGCCTTATACGAGCAGTACTTC.

The chain carries TRBV7-9 and TRBJ1-2; 12 bases line up with TRBD1. V dropped 5 bases and J dropped 5; count of bases not matched to a gene: 6. The V gene's germline CDR1 is SEHNR and CDR2 FQNEAQ (reference sequence). This CDR3 is built from 15 residues. CDR3 sequence (DNA): TGTGCCAGCAGCCCGGGACAGGGGGCCGGGTATGGCTACACCTTC. It yields the protein CASSPGQGAGYGYTF.

V gene TRBV2 combines with J gene TRBJ1-5; TRBD1 aligns across 7 bases. Per the germline V gene, CDR1 is SNHLY and CDR2 is FYNNEI. This CDR3 has 14 residues. J gave up 7 bases and V 4 bases, and 7 bases lay outside the gene matches. As DNA, the CDR3 is TGTGCCAGCAGTGCTTGGGACAGTGAGCAGCCCCAGCATTTT. This sequence encodes CASSAWDSEQPQHF.

CDR3 in amino acids: CASSLSGGERRGELFF. Here the CDR3 DNA reads TGTGCCAGCAGCTTGAGCGGGGGTGAACGGAGAGGGGAGCTGTTTTTT. The chain recombines TRBV5-4 with TRBJ2-2; 8 bases map to TRBD2. CDR3 length equals 16 residues. The germline V gene has CDR1 SGHNT and CDR2 YYREEE (reference sequence). Germline trimming cut 1 base from V and 8 bases from J; bases unmatched to any gene: 10.

This clone occurred a few times. The V call is TRBV21-1, the J call TRBJ2-3; no DNA check was done on the table's D call, TRBD2. TRBV21-1 represents a pseudogene. The CDR3 loop spans 13 amino acids. CDR3 sequence (DNA): TGTGCCAGCAGCTCTATCAGCACAGATACGCAGTATTTT. Its protein is CASSSISTDTQYF.

V gene TRBV10-2 combines with J gene TRBJ2-4; D is possibly TRBD2 (6 bases). The V gene's germline CDR1 is WSHSY and CDR2 SAAADI. V lost 1 base, J lost 8 bases, and 15 bases lay in between. CDR3 size: 15 residues. CDR3 coding DNA: TGCGCCAGCAGTGAGTGGGTAGGCGGGGAGGACATTCAGTACTTC. It specifies CASSEWVGGEDIQYF.

This clone was found once. V usage is TRBV30 and J usage is TRBJ2-2; D not certain. The ends were cut back, 0 bases at V and 6 bases at J, with 17 bases in the middle. The CDR3 sequence is 16 residues long. The germline gives CDR1 GTSNPN, CDR2 SVGIG (reference sequence). CDR3 DNA: TGTGCCTGGAGTGTACCCCCGGGTGAGGAATCCGGGGAGCTGTTTTTT. Translating it yields CAWSVPPGEESGELFF.

This clone was seen once. The chain combines TRBV7-9 with TRBJ2-2; perhaps TRBD1 as D (5 bases). The CDR3 extends over 15 amino acids. V was cut by 5 bases and J by 4 bases, with 14 bases left in between. Germline V lookup: CDR1 SEHNR, CDR2 FQNEAQ (reference sequence). The CDR3 nucleotides read TGTGCCAGCAGCCCCATCGGAGACAGCACCGGGGAGCTGTTTTTT. Protein product: CASSPIGDSTGELFF.

The chain employs TRBV6-4 and TRBJ2-3, with a weak D call TRBD1 (6 bases). CDR1 and CDR2 (germline): MRHNA, SNTAGT. The CDR3 runs 13 residues. V was clipped by 0 bases and J by 11 bases, with 12 bases between them. In DNA, the CDR3 is TGTGCCAGCAGTGACTCTAGGGGGAGTGGGCAGTATTTT. Its translation: CASSDSRGSGQYF.

This chain uses TRBV4-1 with TRBJ2-7, with D unresolved. CDR1 is MGHRA, CDR2 YSYEKL, per germline. Trimming removed 1 base from V and 3 bases from J, with 7 bases in between. This CDR3 spans 13 amino acids. The CDR3 region is CASSQVGRYEQYF. The CDR3 DNA reads TGCGCCAGCAGCCAAGTGGGCCGCTACGAGCAGTACTTC.

The V gene is TRBV11-2, the J gene TRBJ2-3; D unclear. V was clipped by 5 bases and J by 2 bases, with 17 bases between them. Germline assignment: CDR1 SGHAT and CDR2 FQNNGV. The length of the CDR3 is 16 residues. The DNA of the CDR3 is TGTGCCAGCAGCCGCCCCGTAATAGTTGACACAGATACGCAGTATTTT. Residues: CASSRPVIVDTDTQYF. The full variable domain, rest sourced from reference TRBV11-2 and TRBJ2-3, is EAGVAQSPRYKIIEKRQSVAFWCNPISGHATLYWYQQILGQGPKLLIQFQNNGVVDDSQLPKDRFSAERLKGVDSTLKIQPAKLEDSAVYLCASSRPVIVDTDTQYFGPGTRLTVL.

V and J are TRBV4-1 and TRBJ2-7; the match to TRBD1 covers 9 bases. The V and J ends lost 3 bases and 2 bases, in that order; junction bases with no gene match: 8. The germline CDR1 and CDR2 sequences are MGHRA and YSYEKL. This CDR3 has 16 residues. The CDR3 region has the DNA TGCGCCAGCAGCCAGGGTGGGGACAGGGTGACCTACGAGCAGTACTTC. Translation gives CASSQGGDRVTYEQYF.